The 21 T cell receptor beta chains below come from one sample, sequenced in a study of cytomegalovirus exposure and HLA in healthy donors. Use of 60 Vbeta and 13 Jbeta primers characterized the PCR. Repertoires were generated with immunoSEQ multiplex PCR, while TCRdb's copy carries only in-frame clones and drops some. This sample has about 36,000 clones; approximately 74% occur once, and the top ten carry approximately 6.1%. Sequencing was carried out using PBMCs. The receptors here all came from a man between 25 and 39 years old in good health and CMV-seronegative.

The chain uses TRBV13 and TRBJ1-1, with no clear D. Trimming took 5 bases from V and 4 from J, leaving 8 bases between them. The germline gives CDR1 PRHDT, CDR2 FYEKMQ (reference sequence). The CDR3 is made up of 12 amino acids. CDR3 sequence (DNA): TGTGCCAGCAGCCACTCGGGCACTGAAGCTTTCTTT. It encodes CASSHSGTEAFF.

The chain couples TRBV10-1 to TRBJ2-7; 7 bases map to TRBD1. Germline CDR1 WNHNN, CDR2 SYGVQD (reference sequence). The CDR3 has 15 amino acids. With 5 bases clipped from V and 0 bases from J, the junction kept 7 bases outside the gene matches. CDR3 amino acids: CASSSRTGSSYEQYF. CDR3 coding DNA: TGCGCCAGCAGTTCTCGGACAGGAAGCTCCTACGAGCAGTACTTC.

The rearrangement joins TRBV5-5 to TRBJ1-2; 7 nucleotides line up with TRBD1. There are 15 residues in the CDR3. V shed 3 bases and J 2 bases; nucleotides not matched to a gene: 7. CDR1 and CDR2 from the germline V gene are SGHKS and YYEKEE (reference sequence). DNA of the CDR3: TGTGCCAGCAGCTCCTCGACGGGACAGAACTATGGCTACACCTTC. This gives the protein CASSSSTGQNYGYTF. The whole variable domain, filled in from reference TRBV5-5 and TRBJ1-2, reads DAGVTQSPTHLIKTRGQQVTLRCSPISGHKSVSWYQQVLGQGPQFIFQYYEKEERGRGNFPDRFSARQFPNYSSELNVNALLLGDSALYLCASSSSTGQNYGYTFGSGTRLTVV.

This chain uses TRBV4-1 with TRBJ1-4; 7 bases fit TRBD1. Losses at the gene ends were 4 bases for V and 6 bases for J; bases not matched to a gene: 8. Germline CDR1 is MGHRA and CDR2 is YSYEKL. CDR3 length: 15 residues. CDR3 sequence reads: CASSPTGTDDEKLFF. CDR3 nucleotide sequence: TGCGCCAGCAGCCCCACCGGGACAGACGATGAAAAACTGTTTTTT.

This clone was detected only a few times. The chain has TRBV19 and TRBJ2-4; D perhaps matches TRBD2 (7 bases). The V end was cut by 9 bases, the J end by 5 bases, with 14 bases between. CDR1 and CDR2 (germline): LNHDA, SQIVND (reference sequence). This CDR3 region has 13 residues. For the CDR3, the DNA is TGTGCCAGCGAGCGGGACACCCAAAACATTCAGTACTTC. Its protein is CASERDTQNIQYF.

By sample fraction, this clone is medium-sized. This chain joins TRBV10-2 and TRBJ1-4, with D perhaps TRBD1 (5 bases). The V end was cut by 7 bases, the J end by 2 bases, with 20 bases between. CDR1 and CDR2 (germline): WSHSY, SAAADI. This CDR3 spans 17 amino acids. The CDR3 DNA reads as TGCGCCAGCACTAGGGGAGACTCCGCGGGGACTAATGAAAAACTGTTTTTT. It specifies CASTRGDSAGTNEKLFF.

CDR3 sequence reads: CASSSRLDWGNEQYF. The CDR3 nucleotides read TGTGCCAGCAGCTCTCGCCTAGACTGGGGCAATGAGCAGTACTTC. The chain carries TRBV2 and TRBJ2-7; maybe TRBD1 (5 bases). The CDR3 extends over 15 amino acids. CDR1 SNHLY and CDR2 FYNNEI come from the germline V gene. Trimming left V 6 bases short and J 7 bases short, with 22 bases between.

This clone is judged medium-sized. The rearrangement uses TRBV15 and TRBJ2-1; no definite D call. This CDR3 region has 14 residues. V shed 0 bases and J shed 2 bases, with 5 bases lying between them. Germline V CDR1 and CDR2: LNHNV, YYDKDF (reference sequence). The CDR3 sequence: CATSRESAYNEQFF. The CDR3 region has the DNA TGTGCCACCAGCAGAGAGTCAGCCTACAATGAGCAGTTCTTC.

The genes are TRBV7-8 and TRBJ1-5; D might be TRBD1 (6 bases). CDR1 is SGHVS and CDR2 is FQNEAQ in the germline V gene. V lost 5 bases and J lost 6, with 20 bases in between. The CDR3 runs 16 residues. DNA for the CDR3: TGTGCCAGCAGCGCTCGGAGGACAGTTCGAGGTCAGCCCCAGCATTTT. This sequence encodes CASSARRTVRGQPQHF.

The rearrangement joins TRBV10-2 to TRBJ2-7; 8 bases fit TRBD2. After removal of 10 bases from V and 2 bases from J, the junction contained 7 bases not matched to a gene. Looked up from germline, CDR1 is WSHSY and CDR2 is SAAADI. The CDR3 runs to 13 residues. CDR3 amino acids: CATGRGRTYEQYF. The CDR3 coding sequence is TGCGCCACCGGGAGGGGGAGAACCTACGAGCAGTACTTC.

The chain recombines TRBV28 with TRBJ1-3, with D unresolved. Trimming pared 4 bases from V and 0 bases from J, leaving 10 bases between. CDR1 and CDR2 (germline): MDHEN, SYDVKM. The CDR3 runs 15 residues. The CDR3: CASSSPEGSGNTIYF. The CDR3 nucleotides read TGTGCCAGCAGTTCCCCTGAGGGCTCTGGAAACACCATATATTTT.

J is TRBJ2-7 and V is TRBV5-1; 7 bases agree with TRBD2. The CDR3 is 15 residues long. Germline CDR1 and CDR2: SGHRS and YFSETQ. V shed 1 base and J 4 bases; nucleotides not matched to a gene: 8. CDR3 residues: CASSLFTGGGYEQYF. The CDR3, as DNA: TGCGCCAGCAGCTTGTTTACGGGGGGTGGATACGAGCAGTACTTC. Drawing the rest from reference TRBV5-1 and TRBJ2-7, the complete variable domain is KAGVTQTPRYLIKTRGQQVTLSCSPISGHRSVSWYQQTPGQGLQFLFEYFSETQRNKGNFPGRFSGRQFSNSRSEMNVSTLELGDSALYLCASSLFTGGGYEQYFGPGTRLTVT.

CDR3 sequence (DNA): TGTGCCAGCAGTGCCCCCGGGACAGGGTCAACTGAAGCTTTCTTT. Translated, it gives CASSAPGTGSTEAFF. The chain couples TRBV6-1 to TRBJ1-1; 9 nucleotides line up with TRBD1. J was trimmed by 5 bases and V by 4 bases; bases with no gene match: 8. CDR1 and CDR2 from the germline V gene are MNHNS and SASEGT. The CDR3 runs to 15 residues.

The chain's CDR3 is CAISRTGLTDTQYF. In DNA, the CDR3 is TGTGCCATCAGTCGGACAGGGCTCACAGATACGCAGTATTTT. The chain has TRBV10-3 and TRBJ2-3, with 8 positions matching TRBD1. CDR3 size: 14 residues. With V trimmed by 5 bases and J by 2 bases, 3 bases remained unmatched. CDR1 and CDR2 from the germline V gene are ENHRY and SYGVKD.

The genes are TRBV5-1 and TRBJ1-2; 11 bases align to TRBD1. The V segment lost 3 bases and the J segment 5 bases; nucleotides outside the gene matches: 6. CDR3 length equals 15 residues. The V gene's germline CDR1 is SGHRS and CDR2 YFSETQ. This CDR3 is CASSWRTGGEYGYTF. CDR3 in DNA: TGCGCCAGCAGCTGGAGGACAGGGGGCGAATATGGCTACACCTTC.

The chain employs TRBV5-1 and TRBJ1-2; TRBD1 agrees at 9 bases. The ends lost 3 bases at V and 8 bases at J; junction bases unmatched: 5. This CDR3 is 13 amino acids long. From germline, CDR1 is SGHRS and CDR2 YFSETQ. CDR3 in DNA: TGCGCCAGCAGCTCCGGGACAGGGCACGGCTACACCTTC. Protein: CASSSGTGHGYTF.

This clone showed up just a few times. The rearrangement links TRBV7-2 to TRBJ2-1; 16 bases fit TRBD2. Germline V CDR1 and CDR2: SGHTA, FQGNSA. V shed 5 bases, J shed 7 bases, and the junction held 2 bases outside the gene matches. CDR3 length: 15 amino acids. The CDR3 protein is CASSPGLAGGNEQFF. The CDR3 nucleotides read TGTGCCAGCAGCCCGGGACTAGCGGGAGGGAATGAGCAGTTCTTC.

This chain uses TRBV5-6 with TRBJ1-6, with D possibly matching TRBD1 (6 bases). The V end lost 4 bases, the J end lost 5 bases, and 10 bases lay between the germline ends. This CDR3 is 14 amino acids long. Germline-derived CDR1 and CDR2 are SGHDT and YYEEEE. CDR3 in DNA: TGTGCCAGCAGCAGCCGGACAGATAATTCACCCCTCCACTTT. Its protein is CASSSRTDNSPLHF.

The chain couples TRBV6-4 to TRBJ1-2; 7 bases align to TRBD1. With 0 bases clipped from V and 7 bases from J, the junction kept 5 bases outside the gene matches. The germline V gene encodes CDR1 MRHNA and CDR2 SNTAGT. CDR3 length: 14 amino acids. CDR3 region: CASSDSNRGSGYTF. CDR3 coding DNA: TGTGCCAGCAGTGACTCGAACAGGGGCTCTGGCTACACCTTC.

DNA of the CDR3: TGTGCCAGCAGCGTAAGGACAGGGTCAGATACGCAGTATTTT. Translated: CASSVRTGSDTQYF. The chain employs TRBV9 and TRBJ2-3; 8 bases map to TRBD1. V shed 1 base, J shed 4 bases, and the junction held 2 bases outside the gene matches. CDR1 and CDR2 (germline): SGDLS, YYNGEE. This CDR3 comprises 14 residues.

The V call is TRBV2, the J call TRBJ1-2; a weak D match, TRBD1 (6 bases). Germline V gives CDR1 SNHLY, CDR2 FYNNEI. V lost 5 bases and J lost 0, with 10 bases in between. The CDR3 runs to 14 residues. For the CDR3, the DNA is TGTGCCAGCAGTCGTGGACAGTCTAACTATGGCTACACCTTC. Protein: CASSRGQSNYGYTF.